These T cell receptor beta chains were read from a single sample in a study of blood T cell repertoires in COVID-19. The assay was immunoSEQ multiplex PCR, and TCRdb's table has in-frame clones only and misses some. Among fewer than 250,000 clones, just under 85% were seen once, and the ten largest hold about 7.3%. The sample was peripheral blood. The receptors were sampled from a woman aged 50 to 60 with active or convalescent COVID-19. CDR3s include the opening cysteine and the closing phenylalanine or tryptophan. D genes are given only for firm matches. Size is omitted from some rows. Given values are once, few, many or a class for expanded clones.

clone size: -
D gene: -
V gene: TRBV7-3
J gene: TRBJ2-2
CDR3 DNA: TGTGCCAGCAGCTTATCGGGGGATACCGGGGAGCTGTTTTTT
CDR3 protein: CASSLSGDTGELFF

clone size: -
D gene: -
V gene: TRBV28
J gene: TRBJ1-5
CDR3 DNA: TGTGCCAGCAGTTTAGACTCAGGGGCTCTTAGCAATCAGCCCCAGCATTTT
CDR3 protein: CASSLDSGALSNQPQHF

clone size: -
D gene: -
V gene: TRBV7-9
J gene: TRBJ1-3
CDR3 DNA: TGTGCCAGCAGCTTAGACCTAGCAGTCTCTGGAAACACCATATATTTT
CDR3 protein: CASSLDLAVSGNTIYF

clone size: few
D gene: TRBD1
V gene: TRBV15
J gene: TRBJ1-3
CDR3 DNA: TGTGCCACCAGCAGGGGGACAGGGAACTCTGGAAACACCATATATTTT
CDR3 protein: CATSRGTGNSGNTIYF

clone size: -
D gene: TRBD1
V gene: TRBV19
J gene: TRBJ1-2
CDR3 DNA: TGTGCCAGTAGTCTGGGACAGGGACCGCATGGCTACACCTTC
CDR3 protein: CASSLGQGPHGYTF

clone size: -
D gene: -
V gene: TRBV3-1/TRBV3-2
J gene: TRBJ1-1
CDR3 DNA: TGTGCCAGCAGCCCCTTTACGGGGGGGGAGCGAGCTTTCTTT
CDR3 protein: CASSPFTGGERAFF

clone size: once
D gene: TRBD1
V gene: TRBV11-3
J gene: TRBJ2-2
CDR3 DNA: TGTGCCAGCAGCTTGGGACAGGGGACCGGGGAGCTGTTTTTT
CDR3 protein: CASSLGQGTGELFF

clone size: -
D gene: TRBD2
V gene: TRBV7-2
J gene: TRBJ2-3
CDR3 DNA: TGTGCCAGCAGCTTACGAGCGGGGACAGATACGCAGTATTTT
CDR3 protein: CASSLRAGTDTQYF

clone size: -
D gene: -
V gene: TRBV3-1/TRBV3-2
J gene: TRBJ2-4
CDR3 DNA: TGTGCCAGCAGCCAAGAATGGACTACCAAAAACATTCAGTACTTC
CDR3 protein: CASSQEWTTKNIQYF

clone size: -
D gene: TRBD2
V gene: TRBV5-1
J gene: TRBJ2-2
CDR3 DNA: TGCGCCAGCAGCCCGGGACTAGCGGGAGGAAACACCGGGGAGCTGTTTTTT
CDR3 protein: CASSPGLAGGNTGELFF

clone size: few
D gene: TRBD2
V gene: TRBV4-1
J gene: TRBJ2-1
CDR3 DNA: TGCGCCAGCAACCCTACGGGGACTAGCGGGAGAGGGTACAATGAGCAGTTCTTC
CDR3 protein: CASNPTGTSGRGYNEQFF

clone size: -
D gene: -
V gene: TRBV9
J gene: TRBJ2-3
CDR3 DNA: TGTGCCAGCAGCGTAGGCACTCGGGTGGCAGATACGCAGTATTTT
CDR3 protein: CASSVGTRVADTQYF

clone size: -
D gene: -
V gene: TRBV15
J gene: TRBJ1-2
CDR3 DNA: TGTGCCACCAGCTTGACTTTGGGGGCTCAGGATGGCTACACCTTC
CDR3 protein: CATSLTLGAQDGYTF

clone size: -
D gene: -
V gene: TRBV7-2
J gene: TRBJ1-2
CDR3 DNA: TGTGCCAGCAGCTCCGCCGTTGGAGGCCACTATGGCTACACCTTC
CDR3 protein: CASSSAVGGHYGYTF

clone size: -
D gene: -
V gene: TRBV6-1
J gene: TRBJ1-1
CDR3 DNA: TGTGCCAGCAGTGAAGCCGGCGGGAACACTGAAGCTTTCTTT
CDR3 protein: CASSEAGGNTEAFF

clone size: -
D gene: -
V gene: TRBV11-3
J gene: TRBJ2-2
CDR3 DNA: TGTGCCAGCAGCTCAACAGAGACCGGGGAGCTGTTTTTT
CDR3 protein: CASSSTETGELFF

clone size: -
D gene: TRBD2
V gene: TRBV6-2/TRBV6-3
J gene: TRBJ2-7
CDR3 DNA: TGTGCCAGCAGTTGGAGCGGGGCAGAGACCGGGACTTCATTCGCCTACGAGCAGTACTTC
CDR3 protein: CASSWSGAETGTSFAYEQYF

clone size: few
D gene: -
V gene: TRBV6-1
J gene: TRBJ2-3
CDR3 DNA: TGTGCCAGCAGTGAAGTAGGGGGAGGGTTCACAGATACGCAGTATTTT
CDR3 protein: CASSEVGGGFTDTQYF

clone size: -
D gene: -
V gene: TRBV6-5
J gene: TRBJ1-6
CDR3 DNA: TGTGCCAGCAGACCCCCACGGACAGTTAATTCACCCCTCCACTTT
CDR3 protein: CASRPPRTVNSPLHF

clone size: many
D gene: -
V gene: TRBV6-5
J gene: TRBJ1-1
CDR3 DNA: TGTGCCAGCACGGGGGAGACTGAAGCTTTCTTT
CDR3 protein: CASTGETEAFF

clone size: once
D gene: TRBD1
V gene: TRBV2
J gene: TRBJ2-1
CDR3 DNA: TGTGCCAGCAGTCAGGGACAGGCAGTGAATGAGCAGTTCTTC
CDR3 protein: CASSQGQAVNEQFF

clone size: -
D gene: TRBD1
V gene: TRBV6-5
J gene: TRBJ1-5
CDR3 DNA: TGTGCCAGCAGGGGGGCAGGGGGCCAGCCCCAGCATTTT
CDR3 protein: CASRGAGGQPQHF

clone size: -
D gene: TRBD1
V gene: TRBV4-1
J gene: TRBJ1-2
CDR3 DNA: TGCGCCAGCAGCCCGGCGGGTGGACAGGGCTATGGCTACACCTTC
CDR3 protein: CASSPAGGQGYGYTF

clone size: -
D gene: -
V gene: TRBV7-9
J gene: TRBJ2-5
CDR3 DNA: TGTGCCAGCAGTATACTTCTGGGGGCAGGGAAAGAGACCCAGTACTTC
CDR3 protein: CASSILLGAGKETQYF

clone size: -
D gene: TRBD1
V gene: TRBV9
J gene: TRBJ1-3
CDR3 DNA: TGTGCCAGCAGCGTAGACAGGGGGCGAATAAACACCATATATTTT
CDR3 protein: CASSVDRGRINTIYF

clone size: -
D gene: TRBD1
V gene: TRBV19
J gene: TRBJ2-7
CDR3 DNA: TGTGCCAGTAGTACCTGGACAGGGACCTACGAGCAGTACTTC
CDR3 protein: CASSTWTGTYEQYF

clone size: -
D gene: -
V gene: TRBV7-2
J gene: TRBJ1-2
CDR3 DNA: TGTGCCAGCAGCTTTACAGGCCCTAACTATGGCTACACCTTC
CDR3 protein: CASSFTGPNYGYTF

clone size: once
D gene: -
V gene: TRBV10-3
J gene: TRBJ2-1
CDR3 DNA: TGTGCCACGAAGGACAACAATGAGCAGTTCTTC
CDR3 protein: CATKDNNEQFF

clone size: -
D gene: -
V gene: TRBV5-8
J gene: TRBJ1-1
CDR3 DNA: TGTGCCAGCAGCCTGGGCGACAGACCGAACACTGAAGCTTTCTTT
CDR3 protein: CASSLGDRPNTEAFF

clone size: -
D gene: TRBD2
V gene: TRBV7-8
J gene: TRBJ2-3
CDR3 DNA: TGTGCCAGCAGCCCCTTAGCGGGGAAGGGCACAGATACGCAGTATTTT
CDR3 protein: CASSPLAGKGTDTQYF

clone size: -
D gene: -
V gene: TRBV10-3
J gene: TRBJ1-6
CDR3 DNA: TGTGCCCCCCCCGGGAGGGCTCCCCCGCCCCCCATTTATAATTCACCCCTCCACTTT
CDR3 protein: CAPPGRAPPPPIYNSPLHF

clone size: -
D gene: TRBD1
V gene: TRBV9
J gene: TRBJ2-7
CDR3 DNA: TGTGCCAGCAGTGAAGCAGACAGGGGTTACGAGCAGTACTTC
CDR3 protein: CASSEADRGYEQYF

clone size: -
D gene: -
V gene: TRBV28
J gene: TRBJ1-2
CDR3 DNA: TGTGCCAGCAGTCCCTCAGGGGATCGGAACTATGGCTACACCTTC
CDR3 protein: CASSPSGDRNYGYTF

clone size: -
D gene: -
V gene: TRBV5-1
J gene: TRBJ1-3
CDR3 DNA: TGCGCCAGCTCTTTCTCGGGTTCTGGAAACACCATATATTTT
CDR3 protein: CASSFSGSGNTIYF

clone size: -
D gene: TRBD2
V gene: TRBV28
J gene: TRBJ2-7
CDR3 DNA: TGTGCCAGCAGAGTAGGGGGACTAGTCAACTACGAGCAGTACTTC
CDR3 protein: CASRVGGLVNYEQYF

clone size: -
D gene: -
V gene: TRBV6-1
J gene: TRBJ1-5
CDR3 DNA: TGTGCCAGCAGTGAAGAATCAGTTCAGCCCCAGCATTTT
CDR3 protein: CASSEESVQPQHF

clone size: -
D gene: TRBD1
V gene: TRBV6-5
J gene: TRBJ1-5
CDR3 DNA: TGTGCCAGCAGCCCGGGACAGGGAGATCAGCCCCAGCATTTT
CDR3 protein: CASSPGQGDQPQHF

clone size: few
D gene: -
V gene: TRBV2
J gene: TRBJ1-4
CDR3 DNA: TGTGCCAGCAGTGAACGGAAAAGGGGCGCGAGTGAAAAACTGTTTTTT
CDR3 protein: CASSERKRGASEKLFF

clone size: -
D gene: TRBD1
V gene: TRBV12-3/TRBV12-4
J gene: TRBJ2-2
CDR3 DNA: TGTGCCAGCAGTCCACAGGGGGCCGGGGAGCTGTTTTTT
CDR3 protein: CASSPQGAGELFF

clone size: -
D gene: TRBD1
V gene: TRBV7-2
J gene: TRBJ1-2
CDR3 DNA: TGTGCCAGCAGCCAGAGACAGGGGGCTAACTATGGCTACACCTTC
CDR3 protein: CASSQRQGANYGYTF

clone size: -
D gene: TRBD2
V gene: TRBV7-6
J gene: TRBJ2-1
CDR3 DNA: TGTGCCAGCAGCTCACTAGGACTAGTCGGGAATGAGCAGTTCTTC
CDR3 protein: CASSSLGLVGNEQFF

clone size: -
D gene: -
V gene: TRBV19
J gene: TRBJ2-2
CDR3 DNA: TGTGCCAGTAAAGAGGACGGGGAGCTGTTTTTT
CDR3 protein: CASKEDGELFF

clone size: -
D gene: -
V gene: TRBV21-1
J gene: TRBJ2-7
CDR3 DNA: TGTGCCAGCAGCAAGGGCCACGAGCAGTACTTC
CDR3 protein: CASSKGHEQYF

clone size: -
D gene: -
V gene: TRBV5-4
J gene: TRBJ1-4
CDR3 DNA: TGTGCCAGCAGCTTGGCGGCAGGGGATAATGAAAAACTGTTTTTT
CDR3 protein: CASSLAAGDNEKLFF

clone size: -
D gene: -
V gene: TRBV5-4
J gene: TRBJ2-5
CDR3 DNA: TGTGCCAGCAGCCAGGGAGGAGACCAAGAGACCCAGTACTTC
CDR3 protein: CASSQGGDQETQYF

clone size: -
D gene: TRBD2
V gene: TRBV28
J gene: TRBJ2-5
CDR3 DNA: TGTGCCAGCATCCCCGGGGGGGGGCGAGAGACCCAGTACTTC
CDR3 protein: CASIPGGGRETQYF

clone size: -
D gene: -
V gene: TRBV2
J gene: TRBJ1-5
CDR3 DNA: TGTGCCAGCAGTGAAGCCGGGTATTCGGATCAGCCCCAGCATTTT
CDR3 protein: CASSEAGYSDQPQHF

clone size: few
D gene: TRBD1
V gene: TRBV4-1
J gene: TRBJ1-4
CDR3 DNA: TGCGCCAGCAGCAGGACAGGGCTGAATGAAAAACTGTTTTTT
CDR3 protein: CASSRTGLNEKLFF

clone size: -
D gene: -
V gene: TRBV20-1
J gene: TRBJ1-3
CDR3 DNA: TGCAGTGCTAGTCCGTCAGGGTCCGGAAACACCATATATTTT
CDR3 protein: CSASPSGSGNTIYF

clone size: -
D gene: TRBD1
V gene: TRBV6-1
J gene: TRBJ2-3
CDR3 DNA: TGTGCCAGCAGTGAAGGGGGGACAGGGGTAGATACGCAGTATTTT
CDR3 protein: CASSEGGTGVDTQYF

clone size: -
D gene: TRBD1
V gene: TRBV9
J gene: TRBJ1-4
CDR3 DNA: TGTGCCAGCATGAGGGACAGGGGGCGCGAGGGTGAAAAACTGTTTTTT
CDR3 protein: CASMRDRGREGEKLFF

clone size: -
D gene: -
V gene: TRBV5-1
J gene: TRBJ2-1
CDR3 DNA: TGCGCCAGCACCCTCGACGGTCGGACAGACTACAATGAGCAGTTCTTC
CDR3 protein: CASTLDGRTDYNEQFF

clone size: -
D gene: TRBD2
V gene: TRBV11-2
J gene: TRBJ2-7
CDR3 DNA: TGTGCCAGCAGCTTAGAGGGGAGCGGGACTAGCGGCCTAGAGGCCTACGAGCAGTACTTC
CDR3 protein: CASSLEGSGTSGLEAYEQYF

clone size: -
D gene: TRBD1
V gene: TRBV19
J gene: TRBJ2-3
CDR3 DNA: TGTGCCACTGTGGACAGGGGATCAGATACGCAGTATTTT
CDR3 protein: CATVDRGSDTQYF